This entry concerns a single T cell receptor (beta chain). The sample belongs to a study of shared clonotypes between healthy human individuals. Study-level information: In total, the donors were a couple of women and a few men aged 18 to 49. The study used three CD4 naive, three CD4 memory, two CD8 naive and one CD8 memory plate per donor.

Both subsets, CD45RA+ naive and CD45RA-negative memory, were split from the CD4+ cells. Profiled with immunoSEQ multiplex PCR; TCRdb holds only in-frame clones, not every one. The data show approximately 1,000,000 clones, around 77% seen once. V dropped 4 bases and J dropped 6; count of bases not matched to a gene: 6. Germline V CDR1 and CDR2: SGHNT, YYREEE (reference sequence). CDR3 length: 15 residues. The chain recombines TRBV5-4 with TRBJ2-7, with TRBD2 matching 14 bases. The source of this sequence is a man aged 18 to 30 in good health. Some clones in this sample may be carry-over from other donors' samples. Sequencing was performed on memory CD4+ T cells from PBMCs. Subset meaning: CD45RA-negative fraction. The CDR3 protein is CASSPRTSGGSEQYF. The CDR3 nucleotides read TGTGCCAGCAGCCCTCGGACTAGCGGGGGGTCCGAGCAGTACTTC.